This record concerns one T cell receptor (beta chain) sequence. Its antigen is as yet unknown. This CDR3 has 17 residues. The V segment lost 6 bases and the J segment 1 base; nucleotides outside the gene matches: 14. Germline lookup yields CDR1 MNHEY and CDR2 SMNVEV (reference sequence). This record comes from a study of cytomegalovirus exposure and HLA in healthy donors. Study conclusions and caveats: Overall, under 200 TCR beta chains were annotated as cytomegalovirus-associated.

The PCR contained 60 Vbeta and 13 Jbeta primers. TCRdb's copy holds only in-frame clones and misses some; the assay was immunoSEQ multiplex PCR. Here the sample spans around 140,000 clones, 78% being singletons. The genes are TRBV27 and TRBJ1-1, with 7 bases matching TRBD1. Sequencing was performed on PBMCs. This TCR came from a woman younger than 30 in good health and CMV-seronegative. The CDR3 is CASSRNSGTAENTEAFF. CDR3 in DNA: TGTGCCAGCAGCAGAAATTCCGGGACAGCCGAGAACACTGAAGCTTTCTTT.